The 6 T cell receptor beta chains given below trace back to one sample, sequenced in a study of beta chain features in type 1 diabetes. Findings and limits, study-wide: Patients with Type 1 diabetes showed moderately but significantly shorter TCRB CDR3s in all four CD4+ subsets.

Their cognate antigens are unknown. Of the isolated RNA, all was reverse transcribed, and so the sequenced material was expressed TCRB transcripts. Method: immunoSEQ multiplex PCR; TCRdb's copy keeps in-frame clones and lacks some. The sample yields roughly 730,000 clones, around an eighth seen once. The sequenced sample was naive CD4+ T cells from blood. The receptors here all came from a man between 18 and 35 years old with type 1 diabetes.

CDR3 amino acids: CASSLQADLQETQYF. The DNA for the CDR3 is TGTGCCAGCAGCTTACAGGCGGATCTCCAAGAGACCCAGTACTTC. The V gene is TRBV7-2, the J gene TRBJ2-5; D uncertain. This CDR3 region has 15 residues. Trimming cost V 2 bases and J 1 base, with 11 bases left between them. Germline assignment: CDR1 SGHTA and CDR2 FQGNSA.

V is TRBV29-1 and J is TRBJ2-2, with TRBD1 identical over 9 bases. Per the germline V gene, CDR1 is SQVTM and CDR2 is ANQGSEA. There are 14 residues in the CDR3. The V segment lost 7 bases and the J segment 0 bases; nucleotides outside the gene matches: 3. CDR3 nucleotides: TGCAGCGCAGGACAGGGGTCGAACACCGGGGAGCTGTTTTTT. Translation gives CSAGQGSNTGELFF.

This clone has only a few counts. The chain links TRBV10-3 to TRBJ2-7, with D perhaps being TRBD1 or TRBD2 (5 bases each). Germline V gene lookup returns CDR1 ENHRY and CDR2 SYGVKD. The CDR3 consists of 13 residues. V was pared by 10 bases and J by 2 bases, with 15 bases between. Here the CDR3 reads CATNRDGPYEQYF. For the CDR3, the DNA is TGTGCCACTAACCGGGACGGACCCTACGAGCAGTACTTC.

This clone was recorded a few times. This chain uses TRBV6-5 with TRBJ1-1, with a tentative D call TRBD1 (5 bases). Trimming left V 5 bases short and J 7 bases short, with 14 bases between. Per germline, CDR1 MNHEY and CDR2 SVGAGI. CDR3 size: 13 residues. In nucleotides, the CDR3 is TGTGCCAGCAGTCCCTCAGGGACCCTTGAAGCTTTCTTT. Translated, it gives CASSPSGTLEAFF.

The CDR3 DNA sequence: TGTGCCAGCCCGGGACAGGTCCTTAATTCACCCCTCCACTTT. Translation gives CASPGQVLNSPLHF. The rearrangement joins TRBV21-1 to TRBJ1-6; the table gives TRBD1 as D, unverified against the DNA. TRBV21-1 is a pseudogene. This CDR3 has 14 amino acids.

The rearrangement uses TRBV11-3 and TRBJ2-5; D is perhaps TRBD1 (6 bases). The CDR3 extends over 13 amino acids. Trimming removed 5 bases at V and 2 bases at J, with 9 bases between. CDR1 SGHNT and CDR2 YENEEA come from the germline V gene. CDR3 amino acids: CASSPGHQETQYF. In nucleotides, the CDR3 is TGTGCCAGCAGCCCGGGACATCAAGAGACCCAGTACTTC.